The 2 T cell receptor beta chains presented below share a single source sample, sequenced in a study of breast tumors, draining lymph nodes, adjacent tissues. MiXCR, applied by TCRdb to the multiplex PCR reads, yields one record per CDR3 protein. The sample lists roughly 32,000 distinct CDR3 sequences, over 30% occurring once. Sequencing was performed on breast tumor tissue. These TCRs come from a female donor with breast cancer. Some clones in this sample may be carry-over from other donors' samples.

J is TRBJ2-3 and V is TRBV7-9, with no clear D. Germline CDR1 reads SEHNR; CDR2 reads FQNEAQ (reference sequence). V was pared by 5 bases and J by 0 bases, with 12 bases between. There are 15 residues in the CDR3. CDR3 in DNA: TGTGCCAGCAGCCCCTACGGCGGTAGCACAGATACGCAGTATTTT. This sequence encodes CASSPYGGSTDTQYF.

The CDR3 DNA follows: TGTGCCAGCAGCTTAAACCACCTTACTGGCTCAAGCACCGGGGAGCTGTTTTTT. It yields the protein CASSLNHLTGSSTGELFF. The rearrangement joins TRBV7-3 to TRBJ2-2; no reliable D call. The germline V gene encodes CDR1 SGHTA and CDR2 FQGTGA. The CDR3 extends over 18 amino acids. Trimming cost V 1 base and J 4 bases, with 19 bases left between them. Looking up the rest from reference TRBV7-3 and TRBJ2-2 gives the full variable domain: GAGVSQTPSNKVTEKGKYVELRCDPISGHTALYWYRQSLGQGPEFLIYFQGTGAADDSGLPNDRFFAVRPEGSVSTLKIQRTERGDSAVYLCASSLNHLTGSSTGELFFGEGSRLTVL.